A selection of T cell receptor beta chains follows, all from one sample in a study of blood T cell repertoires in COVID-19. Profiling relied on immunoSEQ multiplex PCR, and the TCRdb table lists in-frame clones only, not all of them. Seen here are about 190,000 clones, around four fifths observed once, and the top ten hold approximately 3%. Specimen: peripheral blood. The receptors derive from a woman older than 75 with active or convalescent COVID-19. Both conserved end residues are part of each CDR3. Each record gives: D gene, J gene, V gene, clone size, CDR3 DNA, CDR3 protein. The D gene is left open where the match is weak. Clone size is not always given. Where it is, it says once, few, many or a class for expanded clones.

D: -
J: TRBJ1-6
V: TRBV29-1
size: few
DNA: TGCAGCGTTGGGCAGGGTAGGGATTCACCCCTCCACTTT
CDR3: CSVGQGRDSPLHF

D: -
J: TRBJ1-5
V: TRBV6-5
size: -
DNA: TGTGCCAGCAGGAACGGGTGGGGCAATCAGCCCCAGCATTTT
CDR3: CASRNGWGNQPQHF

D: -
J: TRBJ2-1
V: TRBV19
size: once
DNA: TGTGCCAGTAAAGAGACATTCTACAATGAGCAGTTCTTC
CDR3: CASKETFYNEQFF

D: -
J: TRBJ1-1
V: TRBV11-2
size: -
DNA: TGTGCCAGCAGCTTACGAGGGGGGGCTGAAGCTTTCTTT
CDR3: CASSLRGGAEAFF

D: TRBD2
J: TRBJ2-3
V: TRBV5-4
size: -
DNA: TGTGCCAGCAGCTTAGAAGGCGGGGGGCGAGAAGATACGCAGTATTTT
CDR3: CASSLEGGGREDTQYF

D: TRBD1
J: TRBJ2-5
V: TRBV24-1
size: -
DNA: TGTGCCACCAGTGATACCGGGACAGGGAAGCAAGAGACCCAGTACTTC
CDR3: CATSDTGTGKQETQYF

D: -
J: TRBJ1-3
V: TRBV5-4
size: once
DNA: TGTGCCAGCAGCTTGGCCGCAGGGACTGGAAACACCATATATTTT
CDR3: CASSLAAGTGNTIYF

D: -
J: TRBJ1-6
V: TRBV18
size: -
DNA: TGTGCCAGCTCACCCGTGAGCTCCTATAATTCACCCCTCCACTTT
CDR3: CASSPVSSYNSPLHF

D: TRBD2
J: TRBJ2-3
V: TRBV12-5
size: -
DNA: TGTGCTAGTGGGCCTAGCGGGACAGATACGCAGTATTTT
CDR3: CASGPSGTDTQYF

D: -
J: TRBJ1-6
V: TRBV28
size: -
DNA: TGTGCCAGCAGTTCCTCAGGGGCCCTCCACTTT
CDR3: CASSSSGALHF

D: -
J: TRBJ1-2
V: TRBV5-6
size: once
DNA: TGTGCCAGCAGCCATGCGACAGGCAAATATGGCTACACCTTC
CDR3: CASSHATGKYGYTF

D: -
J: TRBJ1-2
V: TRBV5-5
size: -
DNA: TGTGCCAGCAGCTTGGATATGGCCAGCTATGGCTACACCTTC
CDR3: CASSLDMASYGYTF

D: -
J: TRBJ1-4
V: TRBV13
size: few
DNA: TGTGCCAGCAGACCCCTAACCCCCGCGGGTTATGAAAAACTGTTTTTT
CDR3: CASRPLTPAGYEKLFF

D: TRBD1
J: TRBJ1-2
V: TRBV25-1
size: -
DNA: TGTGCCAGCCTTGAAGAACCGGGACAGGGCTACACCTTC
CDR3: CASLEEPGQGYTF

D: -
J: TRBJ2-5
V: TRBV15
size: -
DNA: TGTGCCACCAGCAGACAGGGATTCCAAGAGACCCAGTACTTC
CDR3: CATSRQGFQETQYF

D: TRBD2
J: TRBJ2-3
V: TRBV7-8
size: few
DNA: TGTGCCAGCAGCTTAGCGAGTGCTAAGCGGGGGGGCTTCACAGATACGCAGTATTTT
CDR3: CASSLASAKRGGFTDTQYF

D: -
J: TRBJ1-2
V: TRBV19
size: few
DNA: TGTGCCAGTAGTATCTCAGGGGTATATGGCTACACCTTC
CDR3: CASSISGVYGYTF

D: -
J: TRBJ1-4
V: TRBV28
size: -
DNA: TGTGCCAGCAGCGACGCTCCAGGGTCCCCAACTAATGAAAAACTGTTTTTT
CDR3: CASSDAPGSPTNEKLFF

D: -
J: TRBJ1-1
V: TRBV18
size: -
DNA: TGTGCCAGCTCACGTGACAGGAACACTGAAGCTTTCTTT
CDR3: CASSRDRNTEAFF

D: -
J: TRBJ2-7
V: TRBV5-1
size: -
DNA: TGCGCCAGCAGCGTCGACCCTCCGGGACACATAGCCTACGAGCAGTACTTC
CDR3: CASSVDPPGHIAYEQYF

D: -
J: TRBJ2-2
V: TRBV15
size: -
DNA: TGTGCCACCAGCAGACCCGACTTTAGGGGTGTCGGGGAGCTGTTTTTT
CDR3: CATSRPDFRGVGELFF